This TCR beta chain was recorded in a study of OX40 agonist ivuxolimab in advanced cancers. Study-wide context: Those treated in dose escalation had hepatocellular carcinoma, melanoma, renal cell cancer or head and neck cancer. Three individuals attained partial responses, comprising one hepatocellular carcinoma case and two cutaneous melanoma cases.

Some clones are missing from TCRdb's copy, which holds only in-frame ones; the method was immunoSEQ multiplex PCR. The sample holds 42,000 or so clones; approximately 75% are singletons and the top ten take over 2.5%. People who had autoimmune disease history or systemic immunosuppression were excluded. CDR1 is SGDLS and CDR2 is YYNGEE in the germline V gene. Trimming removed 7 bases from V and 0 bases from J, with 11 bases in between. The CDR3 has 14 amino acids. Source: CD4+ or CD8+ T cells sorted from blood, taken in a trial of the OX40 agonist ivuxolimab. The sequence was collected from an adult with an advanced solid tumor such as melanoma, head and neck, liver or kidney cancer. The chain recombines TRBV9 with TRBJ1-5; D perhaps matches TRBD1 (5 bases). The CDR3 is CASSGTHSNQPQHF. CDR3 bases: TGTGCCAGCTCCGGGACCCATAGCAATCAGCCCCAGCATTTT. The entire variable domain, with the rest obtained from reference TRBV9 and TRBJ1-5, is as follows: DSGVTQTPKHLITATGQRVTLRCSPRSGDLSVYWYQQSLDQGLQFLIQYYNGEERAKGNILERFSAQQFPDLHSELNLSSLELGDSALYFCASSGTHSNQPQHFGDGTRLSIL.